These 27 T cell receptor beta chains came from one sample sequenced in a study of T cell responses to AZD1222 COVID-19 vaccine. Some clones are missing from TCRdb's copy, which holds only in-frame ones; the method was immunoSEQ multiplex PCR. The table lists some 140,000 clones, approximately 88% of them singletons, with approximately 6% in the top ten. The sample in question was peripheral blood, obtained 28 days after the second AZD1222 dose. These receptors were collected from an adult who received the AZD1222 COVID-19 vaccine.

This clone was recorded a few times. CDR3 nucleotide sequence: TGTGCCAGCAGCCGGGACAGGGATCGGCTCAATGAGCAGTTCTTC. Protein sequence: CASSRDRDRLNEQFF. J is TRBJ2-1 and V is TRBV27, with TRBD1 matching 9 bases. Unmatched junction bases numbered 9, after V lost 6 bases and J lost 6 bases. Germline values: CDR1 MNHEY, CDR2 SMNVEV (reference sequence). CDR3 length equals 15 residues.

The chain recombines TRBV7-2 with TRBJ2-3; no definite D call. The ends were cut back, 5 bases at V and 3 bases at J, with 15 bases in the middle. The CDR3 runs 15 residues. The germline V gene has CDR1 SGHTA and CDR2 FQGNSA. CDR3 protein: CASSPEGWPTDTQYF. CDR3 DNA: TGTGCCAGCAGCCCGGAAGGATGGCCGACAGATACGCAGTATTTT.

This clone was detected only once. Other DNA sequences in the sample encode the same CDR3. The chain employs TRBV6-5 and TRBJ2-7; TRBD2 matches at 9 bases. The germline CDR1 and CDR2 sequences are MNHEY and SVGAGI. The CDR3 consists of 14 residues. The junction had 1 base not matched to a gene; V was cut back by 4 bases and J by 0 bases. CDR3 in amino acids: CASSFSGSSYEQYF. DNA for the CDR3: TGTGCCAGCAGTTTTAGCGGGAGCTCCTACGAGCAGTACTTC.

The genes are TRBV19 and TRBJ1-1; D call uncertain. The CDR3 covers 15 residues. CDR1 LNHDA and CDR2 SQIVND come from the germline V gene (reference sequence). Trimming removed 1 base from V and 1 base from J, with 10 bases in between. In nucleotides, the CDR3 is TGTGCCAGTAGTATAGTGGTCACCCCGAACACTGAAGCTTTCTTT. Translation gives CASSIVVTPNTEAFF.

The V and J genes are TRBV29-1 and TRBJ1-2, with 9 positions matching TRBD1. The CDR3 covers 14 residues. Looked up from germline, CDR1 is SQVTM and CDR2 is ANQGSEA. V shed 6 bases, J shed 2 bases, and the junction held 7 bases outside the gene matches. This chain's CDR3 is CSVEQGADNYGYTF. The CDR3 bases are TGCAGCGTCGAACAGGGGGCGGACAACTATGGCTACACCTTC.

The chain links TRBV3-1 (or the pseudogene TRBV3-2) to TRBJ2-1; D not resolved. This CDR3 spans 14 amino acids. Trimming cost V 1 base and J 7 bases, with 11 bases left between them. CDR1 is LGHDT, CDR2 YNNKEL, per germline (reference sequence). CDR3: CASSQGLGQNEQFF. CDR3 coding DNA: TGTGCCAGCAGCCAAGGATTGGGTCAGAATGAGCAGTTCTTC.

This rearrangement joins TRBV6-6 to TRBJ1-1; the D gene is possibly TRBD1 (5 bases). CDR1 MNHNY and CDR2 SVGAGI come from the germline V gene (reference sequence). The CDR3 totals 13 residues. V lost 6 bases and J 4 bases, leaving 12 bases between the germline ends. CDR3 in amino acids: CASRLPGGTEAFF. In DNA form, the CDR3 reads TGTGCCAGCAGACTACCGGGGGGCACTGAAGCTTTCTTT.

V and J are TRBV7-9 and TRBJ1-1, with D perhaps matching TRBD1 (5 bases). CDR3 length: 14 amino acids. V lost 2 bases, J lost 4 bases, and 11 bases lay in between. Germline CDR1 reads SEHNR; CDR2 reads FQNEAQ (reference sequence). CDR3 amino acids: CASSLRGSGTEAFF. DNA of the CDR3: TGTGCCAGCAGCTTACGGGGGAGTGGCACTGAAGCTTTCTTT. Full variable domain (outside the CDR3, taken from reference TRBV7-9 and TRBJ1-1): DTGVSQNPRHKITKRGQNVTFRCDPISEHNRLYWYRQTLGQGPEFLTYFQNEAQLEKSRLLSDRFSAERPKGSFSTLEIQRTEQGDSAMYLCASSLRGSGTEAFFGQGTRLTVV.

The chain carries TRBV11-2 and TRBJ2-1; maybe TRBD2 (6 bases). Trimming removed 5 bases at V and 3 bases at J, with 20 bases between. CDR3 length: 17 amino acids. CDR1 is SGHAT, CDR2 FQNNGV, per germline. The CDR3 protein is CASSNRPPGVGYNEQFF. The CDR3 DNA reads TGTGCCAGCAGCAATCGCCCCCCGGGAGTAGGCTACAATGAGCAGTTCTTC.

The rearrangement joins TRBV28 to TRBJ2-7; D remains ambiguous. Trimming shortened V by 2 bases and J by 1 base, and 15 bases separated the two germline ends. The CDR3 is 16 amino acids. Germline assignment: CDR1 MDHEN and CDR2 SYDVKM. This CDR3 reads CASSLNTPRRSYEQYF. The CDR3 DNA is TGTGCCAGCAGTTTAAATACCCCCCGGAGATCCTACGAGCAGTACTTC.

The V and J genes are TRBV5-4 and TRBJ1-3, with a tentative D call TRBD1 (5 bases). CDR1 is SGHNT, CDR2 YYREEE, per germline (reference sequence). V was trimmed by 4 bases and J by 0 bases, leaving 11 bases between them. The CDR3 loop spans 15 amino acids. The CDR3 DNA is TGTGCCAGCAGCCTCGATGGGGGCTCTGGAAACACCATATATTTT. Translation gives CASSLDGGSGNTIYF. Looking up the rest from reference TRBV5-4 and TRBJ1-3 gives the full variable domain: ETGVTQSPTHLIKTRGQQVTLRCSSQSGHNTVSWYQQALGQGPQFIFQYYREEENGRGNFPPRFSGLQFPNYSSELNVNALELDDSALYLCASSLDGGSGNTIYFGEGSWLTVV.

The chain joins TRBV7-9 to TRBJ1-1; the D is unclear. This CDR3 comprises 15 residues. The germline V gene has CDR1 SEHNR and CDR2 FQNEAQ (reference sequence). Trimming removed 0 bases at V and 4 bases at J, with 12 bases between. The CDR3 bases are TGTGCCAGCAGCTTAGCGCCCGGCGCGGGCACTGAAGCTTTCTTT. This sequence encodes CASSLAPGAGTEAFF.

The chain couples TRBV2 to TRBJ2-5, with TRBD2 identical over 8 bases. Trimming removed 5 bases from V and 5 bases from J; junction bases left unmatched: 7. Germline loops: CDR1 SNHLY, CDR2 FYNNEI. This CDR3 has 14 amino acids. CDR3 nucleotides: TGTGCCAGCAGTTCTAGCGGGTCGGTGGAGACCCAGTACTTC. Its translation: CASSSSGSVETQYF.

V is TRBV11-2 and J is TRBJ2-1, with TRBD1 matching over 8 bases. V shed 0 bases and J 10 bases; nucleotides not matched to a gene: 8. The length of the CDR3 is 15 residues. From germline, CDR1 is SGHAT and CDR2 FQNNGV. CDR3 region: CASSLDQSGGGEQFF. The CDR3 bases are TGTGCCAGCAGCTTAGATCAATCAGGGGGCGGCGAGCAGTTCTTC.

This chain links TRBV5-1 with TRBJ1-1; D unresolved. The germline V gene has CDR1 SGHRS and CDR2 YFSETQ. Trimming shortened V by 6 bases and J by 1 base, and 10 bases separated the two germline ends. The CDR3 runs to 13 residues. CDR3 nucleotide sequence: TGCGCCAGCATGAGGTCCCCGAACACTGAAGCTTTCTTT. Protein product: CASMRSPNTEAFF.

The rearrangement links TRBV9 to TRBJ1-2, with D possibly being TRBD1 (5 bases). V was trimmed by 4 bases and J by 3 bases, leaving 16 bases between them. This CDR3 is built from 15 residues. The germline CDR1 and CDR2 sequences are SGDLS and YYNGEE. In nucleotides, the CDR3 is TGTGCCAGCAGCCTAACGGTAAGGGGCGACTATGGCTACACCTTC. It codes for CASSLTVRGDYGYTF. Complete variable domain (other parts from reference TRBV9 and TRBJ1-2): DSGVTQTPKHLITATGQRVTLRCSPRSGDLSVYWYQQSLDQGLQFLIQYYNGEERAKGNILERFSAQQFPDLHSELNLSSLELGDSALYFCASSLTVRGDYGYTFGSGTRLTVV.

The chain employs TRBV6-5 and TRBJ1-3, with a tentative D call TRBD1 (6 bases). Per the germline V gene, CDR1 is MNHEY and CDR2 is SVGAGI. Trimming stripped 7 bases from V and 4 bases from J, with 11 bases between. This CDR3 has 13 amino acids. The CDR3 region is CASTRDIGNTIYF. The CDR3 DNA reads TGTGCCAGCACCAGGGACATCGGAAACACCATATATTTT.

The J gene is TRBJ2-3, the V gene TRBV11-2; D might be TRBD1 (5 bases). Per the germline V gene, CDR1 is SGHAT and CDR2 is FQNNGV. The CDR3 extends over 14 amino acids. The V end was cut by 5 bases, the J end by 2 bases, with 11 bases between. This CDR3 reads CASSQTANTDTQYF. CDR3 coding DNA: TGTGCCAGCAGCCAGACAGCAAACACAGATACGCAGTATTTT.

The V call is TRBV6-5, the J call TRBJ1-2; TRBD1 matches 7 bases. The germline CDR1 and CDR2 sequences are MNHEY and SVGAGI. With V trimmed by 4 bases and J by 7 bases, 9 bases remained unmatched. The CDR3 is 14 residues long. CDR3 nucleotide sequence: TGTGCCAGCAGTTCATCCGGGACAGCCTCTGGCTACACCTTC. It specifies CASSSSGTASGYTF.

This clone was counted a few times. The genes are TRBV6-2 or TRBV6-3 and TRBJ2-3; TRBD2 agrees at 13 bases. The length of the CDR3 is 16 residues. Germline lookup yields CDR1 MNHEY and CDR2 SVGEGT. Unmatched junction bases numbered 7, after V lost 5 bases and J lost 5 bases. The CDR3 DNA reads TGTGCCAGCAGTGCCCGACTAGCGGGGGGCAGAGATACGCAGTATTTT. Protein sequence: CASSARLAGGRDTQYF.

The chain employs TRBV7-2 and TRBJ1-2; the match to TRBD1 covers 8 bases. Germline V gene lookup returns CDR1 SGHTA and CDR2 FQGNSA. The V and J ends lost 1 base and 10 bases, in that order; junction bases with no gene match: 8. CDR3 length: 14 residues. The CDR3: CASSLDRDRNDYTF. The CDR3 nucleotides read TGTGCCAGCAGCTTAGATCGGGACAGGAACGACTACACCTTC.

This chain links TRBV5-5 with TRBJ2-7, with no clear D. The CDR3 has 13 amino acids. Trimming took 5 bases from V and 2 from J, leaving 11 bases between them. CDR1 and CDR2 from the germline V gene are SGHKS and YYEKEE (reference sequence). Here the CDR3 reads CASSNIEPYEQYF. CDR3 bases: TGTGCCAGCAGTAACATTGAACCCTACGAGCAGTACTTC.

Only one count was recorded for this clone. This chain joins TRBV28 and TRBJ2-1; 8 nucleotides agree with TRBD2. After removal of 5 bases from V and 1 base from J, the junction contained 7 bases not matched to a gene. The CDR3 spans 16 residues. Germline V lookup: CDR1 MDHEN, CDR2 SYDVKM. Written as DNA, the CDR3 is TGTGCCAGCAGTACCCCAACTAGCGGTTCCTACAATGAGCAGTTCTTC. This translates into CASSTPTSGSYNEQFF. The full variable domain, completed using reference TRBV28 and TRBJ2-1, is DVKVTQSSRYLVKRTGEKVFLECVQDMDHENMFWYRQDPGLGLRLIYFSYDVKMKEKGDIPEGYSVSREKKERFSLILESASTNQTSMYLCASSTPTSGSYNEQFFGPGTRLTVL.

This sequence joins TRBV9 and TRBJ2-1; D call uncertain. Germline assignment: CDR1 SGDLS and CDR2 YYNGEE. The CDR3 loop spans 14 amino acids. V was shortened by 2 bases and J by 8 bases, with 14 bases between the two germline ends. The CDR3 loop is CASSVGDPAHEQFF. DNA for the CDR3: TGTGCCAGCAGCGTTGGAGACCCGGCCCATGAGCAGTTCTTC.

This chain joins TRBV30 and TRBJ1-6; the match to TRBD1 covers 7 bases. The germline V gene has CDR1 GTSNPN and CDR2 SVGIG (reference sequence). CDR3 length equals 16 residues. V shed 1 base, J shed 5 bases, and the junction held 8 bases outside the gene matches. The CDR3 protein is CAWSGEGGLHNSPLHF. CDR3 in DNA: TGTGCCTGGAGTGGAGAAGGGGGCTTGCATAATTCACCCCTCCACTTT.

This clone was seen more than once but under ten times. The chain is built from TRBV4-3 and TRBJ1-2; no definite D call. The CDR3 consists of 15 residues. The V end lost 0 bases, the J end lost 4 bases, and 12 bases lay between the germline ends. Germline lookup yields CDR1 LGHNA and CDR2 YSLEER. The CDR3 DNA reads as TGCGCCAGCAGCCAAGAGTGGCGTCCTCTCTATGGCTACACCTTC. Translated, it gives CASSQEWRPLYGYTF.

The rearrangement uses TRBV5-1 and TRBJ2-7; TRBD1 matches at 10 bases. V gave up 0 bases and J gave up 5 bases; unmatched junction bases: 8. CDR1 and CDR2 (germline): SGHRS, YFSETQ. This CDR3 is built from 16 residues. CDR3 amino acids: CASSLALGQGSNEQYF. The CDR3 region has the DNA TGCGCCAGCAGCTTGGCCCTGGGACAGGGGAGTAACGAGCAGTACTTC.